Listed below are T cell receptor beta chains from one sample, sequenced in a study of CD8 T cells in ankylosing spondylitis. TCRdb processed the 5' RACE reads anew with MiXCR; each CDR3 protein has one entry. The table has about 39,000 distinct CDR3 sequences, 2.5% to 3.5% seen once. The sample consisted of blood, either unsorted or a sorted T cell fraction (not recorded which). These receptors all come from a male donor with ankylosing spondylitis or in good health (not recorded which). CDR3s include the opening cysteine and the closing phenylalanine or tryptophan.

>16|TRBJ2-1|TRBV9
CASSERQGNSYNEQFF
>17|TRBJ2-3|TRBV9
CASSGTAGVPGTDTQYF
>17|TRBJ2-1|TRBV9
CASSVGGGDPSYNEQFF
>12|TRBJ2-1|TRBV9
CASSLALNEQFF
>16|TRBJ2-3|TRBV9
CASSGRTGSSTDTQYF
>15|TRBJ2-2|TRBV9
CASSVVGAGPGELFF
>14|TRBJ2-1|TRBV9
CASSAGGPWDEQFF
>13|TRBJ1-2|TRBV9
CASFGTGDYGYTF
>16|TRBJ2-2|TRBV9
CASSVSTGSSTGELFF
>14|TRBJ2-1|TRBV9
CASSVGGLYNEQFF
>17|TRBJ2-3|TRBV9
CASSVAGRGGSTDTQYF
>15|TRBJ1-2|TRBV9
CASSVEYSGSDGYTF
>17|TRBJ2-5|TRBV9
CASSVVPAGTGQETQYF
>15|TRBJ2-1|TRBV9
CASSVSGDSYNEQFF
>16|TRBJ2-3|TRBV9
CASSLRLAATTDTQYF
>17|TRBJ2-2|TRBV9
CASSPRPGRGRTGELFF
>14|TRBJ2-1|TRBV3-1
CASSQDGLNNEQFF
>13|TRBJ2-1|TRBV9
CASSTGPRNEQFF
>13|TRBJ1-1|TRBV9
CASSKTGNTEAFF
>14|TRBJ2-2|TRBV9
CASSRTGYTGELFF
>16|TRBJ2-3|TRBV9
CASSKLGRGGIDTQYF
>15|TRBJ2-3|TRBV9
CASSAIAGGTDTQDF
>15|TRBJ2-1|TRBV9
CASSVTEGPYNEQFF
>16|TRBJ2-5|TRBV9
CASSVGSDGGTGAQYF
>15|TRBJ2-5|TRBV9
CASSVDGLAEETQYF
>15|TRBJ2-3|TRBV9
CASSVRTGTGNTQYF
>14|TRBJ2-3|TRBV9
CASSSRLPTDTQYF
>16|TRBJ2-3|TRBV21-1
CASSKGGQAGGDTQYF
>13|TRBJ2-3|TRBV9
CASSGRPGDTQYF